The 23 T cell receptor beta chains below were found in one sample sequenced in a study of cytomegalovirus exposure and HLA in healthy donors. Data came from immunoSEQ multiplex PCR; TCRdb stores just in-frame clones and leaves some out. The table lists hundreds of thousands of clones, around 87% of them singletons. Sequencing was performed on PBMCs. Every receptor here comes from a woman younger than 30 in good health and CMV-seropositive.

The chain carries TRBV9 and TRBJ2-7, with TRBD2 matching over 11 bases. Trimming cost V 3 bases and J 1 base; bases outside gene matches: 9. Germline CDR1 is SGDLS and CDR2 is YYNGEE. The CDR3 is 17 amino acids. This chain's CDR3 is CASSAERTSGFSYEQYF. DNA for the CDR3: TGTGCCAGCAGCGCCGAACGGACTAGCGGGTTTTCCTACGAGCAGTACTTC.

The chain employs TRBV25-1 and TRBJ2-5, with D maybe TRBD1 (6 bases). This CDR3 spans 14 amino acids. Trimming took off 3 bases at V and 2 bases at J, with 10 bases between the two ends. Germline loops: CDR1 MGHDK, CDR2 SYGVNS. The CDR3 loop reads CASSDLTGQETQYF. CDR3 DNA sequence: TGTGCCAGCAGTGACCTGACAGGACAAGAGACCCAGTACTTC. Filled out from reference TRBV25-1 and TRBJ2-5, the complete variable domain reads EADIYQTPRYLVIGTGKKITLECSQTMGHDKMYWYQQDPGMELHLIHYSYGVNSTEKGDLSSESTVSRIRTEHFPLTLESARPSHTSQYLCASSDLTGQETQYFGPGTRLLVL.

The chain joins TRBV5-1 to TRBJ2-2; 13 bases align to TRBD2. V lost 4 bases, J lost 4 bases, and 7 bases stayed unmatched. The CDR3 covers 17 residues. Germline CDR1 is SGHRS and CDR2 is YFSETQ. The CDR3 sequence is CASSPTSGRAGTGELFF. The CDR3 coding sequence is TGCGCCAGCAGCCCTACTAGCGGGAGGGCCGGCACCGGGGAGCTGTTTTTT.

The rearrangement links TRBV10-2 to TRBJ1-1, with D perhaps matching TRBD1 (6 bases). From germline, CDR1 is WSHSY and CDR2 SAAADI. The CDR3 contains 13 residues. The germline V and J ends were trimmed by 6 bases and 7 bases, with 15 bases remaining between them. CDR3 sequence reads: CASSRDIGVEAFF. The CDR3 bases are TGCGCCAGCAGCCGGGACATAGGAGTTGAAGCTTTCTTT.

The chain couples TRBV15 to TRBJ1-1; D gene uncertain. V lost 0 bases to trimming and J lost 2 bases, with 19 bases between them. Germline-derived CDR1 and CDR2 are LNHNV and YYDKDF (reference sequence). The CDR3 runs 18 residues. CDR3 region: CATSRDRKRYPPNTEAFF. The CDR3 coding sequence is TGTGCCACCAGCAGAGATCGAAAGCGATACCCGCCCAACACTGAAGCTTTCTTT. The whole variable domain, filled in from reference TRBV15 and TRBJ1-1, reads DAMVIQNPRYQVTQFGKPVTLSCSQTLNHNVMYWYQQKSSQAPKLLFHYYDKDFNNEADTPDNFQSRRPNTSFCFLDIRSPGLGDTAMYLCATSRDRKRYPPNTEAFFGQGTRLTVV.

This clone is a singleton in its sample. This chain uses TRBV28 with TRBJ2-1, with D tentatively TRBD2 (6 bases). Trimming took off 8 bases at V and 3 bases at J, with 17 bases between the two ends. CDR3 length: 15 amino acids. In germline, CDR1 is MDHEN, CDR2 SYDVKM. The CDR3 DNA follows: TGTGCCAGCTCCACCCCGGGACTTCGCTACAATGAGCAGTTCTTC. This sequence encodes CASSTPGLRYNEQFF.

The chain's CDR3 is CASSPGTGVSYEQYF. In nucleotides, the CDR3 is TGTGCCAGCAGCCCAGGGACAGGGGTCTCCTACGAGCAGTACTTC. The rearrangement links TRBV9 to TRBJ2-7; 10 nucleotides line up with TRBD1. The CDR3 spans 15 residues. The J segment lost 0 bases and the V segment lost 4 bases, leaving 4 bases of the junction unmatched. Per germline, CDR1 SGDLS and CDR2 YYNGEE.

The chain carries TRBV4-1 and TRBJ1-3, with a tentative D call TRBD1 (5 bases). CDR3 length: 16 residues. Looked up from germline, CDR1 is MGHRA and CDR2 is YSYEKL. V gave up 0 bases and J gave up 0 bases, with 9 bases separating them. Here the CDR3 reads CASSQEGTGSGNTIYF. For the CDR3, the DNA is TGCGCCAGCAGCCAAGAAGGAACAGGCTCTGGAAACACCATATATTTT.

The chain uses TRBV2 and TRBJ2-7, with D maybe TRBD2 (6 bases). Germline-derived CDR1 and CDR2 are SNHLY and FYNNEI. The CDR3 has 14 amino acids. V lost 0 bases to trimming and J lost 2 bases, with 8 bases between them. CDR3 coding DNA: TGTGCCAGCAGTGAAGCTGGCGGGACCTACGAGCAGTACTTC. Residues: CASSEAGGTYEQYF. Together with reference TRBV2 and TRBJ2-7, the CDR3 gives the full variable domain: EPEVTQTPSHQVTQMGQEVILRCVPISNHLYFYWYRQILGQKVEFLVSFYNNEISEKSEIFDDQFSVERPDGSNFTLKIRSTKLEDSAMYFCASSEAGGTYEQYFGPGTRLTVT.

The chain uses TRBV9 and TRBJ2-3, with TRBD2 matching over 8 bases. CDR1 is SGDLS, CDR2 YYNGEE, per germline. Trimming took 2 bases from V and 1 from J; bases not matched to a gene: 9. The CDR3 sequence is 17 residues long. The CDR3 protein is CASSVSSGLTGTDTQYF. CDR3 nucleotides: TGTGCCAGCAGCGTGTCTAGCGGGTTGACCGGCACAGATACGCAGTATTTT.

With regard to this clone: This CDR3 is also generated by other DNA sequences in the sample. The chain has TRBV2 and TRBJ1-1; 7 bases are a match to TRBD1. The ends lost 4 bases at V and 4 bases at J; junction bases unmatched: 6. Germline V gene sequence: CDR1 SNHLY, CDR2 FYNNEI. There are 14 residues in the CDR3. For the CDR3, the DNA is TGTGCCAGCAGTGTTGAGGGGGCGGGCACTGAAGCTTTCTTT. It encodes CASSVEGAGTEAFF.

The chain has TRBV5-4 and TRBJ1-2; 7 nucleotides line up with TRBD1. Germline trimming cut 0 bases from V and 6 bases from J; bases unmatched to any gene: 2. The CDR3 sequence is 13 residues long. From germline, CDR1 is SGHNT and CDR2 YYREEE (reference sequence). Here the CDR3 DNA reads TGTGCCAGCAGCTTGGATAGGGGGCATGGCTACACCTTC. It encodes CASSLDRGHGYTF.

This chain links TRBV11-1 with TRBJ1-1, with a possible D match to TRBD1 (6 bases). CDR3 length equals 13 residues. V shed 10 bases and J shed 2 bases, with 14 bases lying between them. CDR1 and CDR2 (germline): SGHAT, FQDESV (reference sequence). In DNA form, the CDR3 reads TGTGCCACCACAGGGTTGCCAAACACTGAAGCTTTCTTT. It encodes CATTGLPNTEAFF.

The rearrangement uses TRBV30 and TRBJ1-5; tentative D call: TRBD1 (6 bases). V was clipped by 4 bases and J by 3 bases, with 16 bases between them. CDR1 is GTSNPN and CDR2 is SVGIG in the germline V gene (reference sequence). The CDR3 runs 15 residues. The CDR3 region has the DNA TGTGCCTGGATTGCTTCAGGGGTTACCAATCAGCCCCAGCATTTT. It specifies CAWIASGVTNQPQHF.

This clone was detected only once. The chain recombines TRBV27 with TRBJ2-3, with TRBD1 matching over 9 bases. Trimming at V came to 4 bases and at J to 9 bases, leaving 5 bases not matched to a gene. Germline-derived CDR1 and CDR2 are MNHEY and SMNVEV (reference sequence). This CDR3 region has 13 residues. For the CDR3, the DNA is TGTGCCAGCAGTTCCCACGACAGGGGGACGCAGTATTTT. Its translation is CASSSHDRGTQYF.

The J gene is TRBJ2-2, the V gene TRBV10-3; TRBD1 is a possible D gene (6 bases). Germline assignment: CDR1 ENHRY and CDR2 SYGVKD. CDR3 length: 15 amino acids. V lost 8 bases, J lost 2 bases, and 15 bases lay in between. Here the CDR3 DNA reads TGTGCCATCGGGGGCCTAGGTGGTAACACCGGGGAGCTGTTTTTT. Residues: CAIGGLGGNTGELFF.

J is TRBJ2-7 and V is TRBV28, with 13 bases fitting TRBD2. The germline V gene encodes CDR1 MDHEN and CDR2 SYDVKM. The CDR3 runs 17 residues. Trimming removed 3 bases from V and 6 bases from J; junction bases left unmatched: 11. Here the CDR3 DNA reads TGTGCCAGCAGTTTCGGGCGACTAGCGGGGGGAGGGTTCGAGCAGTACTTC. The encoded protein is CASSFGRLAGGGFEQYF.

CDR3 coding DNA: TGTGCCAGCAGACTACGTGGTGAGCAGTTCTTC. Its protein is CASRLRGEQFF. The chain is built from TRBV27 and TRBJ2-1; D is ambiguous. The V gene's germline CDR1 is MNHEY and CDR2 SMNVEV (reference sequence). Trimming took 6 bases from V and 9 from J, leaving 9 bases between them. The CDR3 extends over 11 amino acids.

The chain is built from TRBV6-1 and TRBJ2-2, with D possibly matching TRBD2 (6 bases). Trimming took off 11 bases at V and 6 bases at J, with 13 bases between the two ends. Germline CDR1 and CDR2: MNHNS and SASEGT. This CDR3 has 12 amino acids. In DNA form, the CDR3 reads TGTGCCTACCGCGGGGACGCCGGGGAGCTGTTTTTT. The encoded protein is CAYRGDAGELFF.

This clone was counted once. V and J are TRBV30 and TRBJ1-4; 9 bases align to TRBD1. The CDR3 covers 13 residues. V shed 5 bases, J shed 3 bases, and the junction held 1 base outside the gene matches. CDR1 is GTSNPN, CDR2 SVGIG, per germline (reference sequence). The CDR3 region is CAWGTGPNEKLFF. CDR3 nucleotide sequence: TGTGCCTGGGGGACAGGGCCTAATGAAAAACTGTTTTTT.

The CDR3 reads CASLAGGSAGELFF. The CDR3, as DNA: TGCGCCAGCTTAGCGGGAGGGAGCGCCGGGGAGCTGTTTTTT. The chain combines TRBV5-1 with TRBJ2-2; 11 nucleotides align to TRBD2. From germline, CDR1 is SGHRS and CDR2 YFSETQ. The CDR3 is made up of 14 amino acids. V lost 7 bases and J lost 6; bases outside the gene matches: 5.

Here the CDR3 reads CASSPPRIGTDTYEQYF. The CDR3 nucleotides are TGCGCCAGCAGCCCCCCGAGAATAGGGACAGATACCTACGAGCAGTACTTC. The chain uses TRBV5-1 and TRBJ2-7, with 7 nucleotides matching TRBD1. The CDR3 contains 17 residues. J gave up 2 bases and V 4 bases, and 15 bases lay outside the gene matches. CDR1 and CDR2 from the germline V gene are SGHRS and YFSETQ.

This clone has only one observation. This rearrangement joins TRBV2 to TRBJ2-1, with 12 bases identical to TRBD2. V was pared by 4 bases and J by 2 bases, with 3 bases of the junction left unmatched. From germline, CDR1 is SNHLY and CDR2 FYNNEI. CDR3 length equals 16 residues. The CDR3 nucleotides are TGTGCCAGCAGTGGTCCTAGCGGGAGGGCCTACAATGAGCAGTTCTTC. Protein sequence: CASSGPSGRAYNEQFF.